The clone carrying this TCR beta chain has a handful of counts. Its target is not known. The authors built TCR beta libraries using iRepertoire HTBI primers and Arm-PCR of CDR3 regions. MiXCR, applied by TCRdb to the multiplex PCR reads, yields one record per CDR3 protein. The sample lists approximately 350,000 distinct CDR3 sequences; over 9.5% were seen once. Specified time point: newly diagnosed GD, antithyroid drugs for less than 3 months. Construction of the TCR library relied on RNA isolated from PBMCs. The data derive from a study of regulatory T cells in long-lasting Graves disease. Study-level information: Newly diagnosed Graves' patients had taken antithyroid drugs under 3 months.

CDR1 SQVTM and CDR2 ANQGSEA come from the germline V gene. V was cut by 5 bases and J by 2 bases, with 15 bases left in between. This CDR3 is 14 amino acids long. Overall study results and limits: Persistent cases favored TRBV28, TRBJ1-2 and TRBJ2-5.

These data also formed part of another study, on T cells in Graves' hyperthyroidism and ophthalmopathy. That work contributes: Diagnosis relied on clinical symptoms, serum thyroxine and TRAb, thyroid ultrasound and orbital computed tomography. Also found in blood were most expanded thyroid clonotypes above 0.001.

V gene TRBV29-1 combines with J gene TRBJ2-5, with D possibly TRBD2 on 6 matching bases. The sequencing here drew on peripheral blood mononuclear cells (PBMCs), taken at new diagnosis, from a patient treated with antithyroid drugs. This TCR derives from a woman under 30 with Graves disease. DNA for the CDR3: TGCAGCGTTATATCGGGGGAAGGGCAAGAGACCCAGTACTTC. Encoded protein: CSVISGEGQETQYF. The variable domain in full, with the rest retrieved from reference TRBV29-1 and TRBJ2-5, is SAVISQKPSRDICQRGTSLTIQCQVDSQVTMMFWYRQQPGQSLTLIATANQGSEATYESGFVIDKFPISRPNLTFSTLTVSNMSPEDSSIYLCSVISGEGQETQYFGPGTRLLVL.